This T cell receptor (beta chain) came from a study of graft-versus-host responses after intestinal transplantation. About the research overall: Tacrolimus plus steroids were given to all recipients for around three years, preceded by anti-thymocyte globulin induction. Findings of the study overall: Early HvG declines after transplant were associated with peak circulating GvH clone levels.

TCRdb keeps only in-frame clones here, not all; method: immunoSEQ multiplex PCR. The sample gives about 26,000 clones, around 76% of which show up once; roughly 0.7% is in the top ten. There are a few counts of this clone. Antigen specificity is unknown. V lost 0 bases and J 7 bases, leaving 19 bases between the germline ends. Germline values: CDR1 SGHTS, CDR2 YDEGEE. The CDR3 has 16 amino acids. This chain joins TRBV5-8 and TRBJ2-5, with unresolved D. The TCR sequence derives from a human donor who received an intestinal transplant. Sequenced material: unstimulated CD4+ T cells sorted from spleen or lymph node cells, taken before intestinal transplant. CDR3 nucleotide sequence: TGTGCCAGCAGCTTGGCTGCGAATCCCCGCGGCGGGACCCAGTACTTC. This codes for CASSLAANPRGGTQYF.